These 20 T cell receptor beta chains originate from one sample sequenced in a study of Graves' ophthalmopathy and Graves' hyperthyroidism (dated by TCRdb to the late 2010s). The instrument was an Illumina HiSeq 2000. For repertoire sequencing, TCR beta CDR3 regions were amplified from RNA transcripts. A first-round RT-PCR used HTBI primers with the Qiagen OneStep RT-PCR kit, followed by a second-round multiplex PCR, size selection and purification. Starting from the raw public reads, TCRdb applied fastp trimming at Q25, assembled clones with MiXCR and retained in-frame beta chains. Rows are unified per CDR3 protein, each entry keeping the most common DNA and genes. The sample table lists about 150,000 distinct CDR3 sequences, roughly two fifths of them with a count of one. The ten largest clones take up roughly 5.2% of the sample. The sequenced sample was peripheral blood. The receptors derive from a woman aged 40 to 50 with Graves' ophthalmopathy. Donor details come from another sample of the same person, matched by shared clones.

This clonotype was seen once. The chain has TRBV14 and TRBJ2-1; D remains ambiguous. CDR3 length equals 16 residues. Germline CDR1 and CDR2: SGHDN and FVKESK. Trimming pared 0 bases from V and 1 base from J, leaving 10 bases between. CDR3 amino acids: CASSQEGVGSYNEQFF. CDR3 nucleotide sequence: TGTGCCAGCAGCCAAGAGGGCGTGGGTTCCTACAATGAGCAGTTCTTC.

This clonotype was recorded at least ten times. CDR3: CASSWTVADQPQHF. CDR3 DNA sequence: TGTGCCAGCAGTTGGACAGTAGCAGATCAGCCCCAGCATTTT. The chain joins TRBV12-3 or TRBV12-4 to TRBJ1-5; D possibly corresponds to TRBD1 (6 bases). CDR3 size: 14 residues. Trimming stripped 4 bases from V and 5 bases from J, with 12 bases between.

This clonotype was observed a single time. This rearrangement joins TRBV12-3 or TRBV12-4 to TRBJ1-1; a weak D match, TRBD1 (5 bases). The CDR3 runs 13 residues. The V end lost 7 bases, the J end lost 6 bases, and 15 bases lay between the germline ends. The CDR3 sequence: CASNPGGIAEAFF. DNA of the CDR3: TGTGCCAGCAATCCGGGGGGGATTGCTGAAGCTTTCTTT.

V usage is TRBV6-5 and J usage is TRBJ2-7; tentative D call: TRBD1 (5 bases). The germline V gene encodes CDR1 MNHEY and CDR2 SVGAGI. The CDR3 loop spans 13 amino acids. Between the trimmed V and J ends, which lost 7 bases and 3 bases, there was a span of 13 bases. The chain's CDR3 is CASITETDYEQYF. The CDR3 DNA reads as TGTGCCAGCATCACCGAGACAGACTACGAGCAGTACTTC.

This clonotype was detected many times. V gene TRBV15 combines with J gene TRBJ1-1; no reliable D call. This CDR3 has 16 residues. Germline V gene sequence: CDR1 LNHNV, CDR2 YYDKDF (reference sequence). Between the trimmed V and J ends, which lost 0 bases and 4 bases, there was a span of 15 bases. CDR3 region: CATSRDFVGPATEAFF. As DNA, the CDR3 is TGTGCCACCAGCAGAGATTTTGTGGGCCCAGCCACTGAAGCTTTCTTT.

The chain joins TRBV6-1 to TRBJ2-2, with D perhaps TRBD2 (6 bases). The V end was cut by 6 bases, the J end by 7 bases, with 18 bases between. This CDR3 comprises 15 residues. Germline values: CDR1 MNHNS, CDR2 SASEGT. The CDR3 bases are TGTGCCAGCAGACCCTCGGGACTCCTTAACGGGGAGCTGTTTTTT. Amino acids: CASRPSGLLNGELFF.

In this sample, this clonotype turned up many times. This chain links TRBV19 with TRBJ1-1, with TRBD1 as a possible D gene (5 bases). Germline CDR1 is LNHDA and CDR2 is SQIVND (reference sequence). The CDR3 is 16 residues long. Trimming shortened V by 4 bases and J by 1 base, and 16 bases separated the two germline ends. Here the CDR3 reads CASSKVQGRGNTEAFF. The CDR3 DNA reads TGTGCCAGTAGTAAAGTTCAGGGTAGGGGGAACACTGAAGCTTTCTTT.

This clonotype was seen many times. The rearrangement links TRBV7-2 to TRBJ2-5, with TRBD1 matching over 8 bases. J lost 7 bases, V lost 5 bases, and 9 bases had no gene match. The CDR3 loop spans 14 amino acids. Germline loops: CDR1 SGHTA, CDR2 FQGNSA. CDR3 in amino acids: CASSPSPGTGTQYF. In DNA, the CDR3 is TGTGCCAGCAGCCCAAGTCCCGGGACAGGGACCCAGTACTTC.

The chain carries TRBV6-2 or TRBV6-3 and TRBJ2-7; 9 bases are shared with TRBD1. Germline CDR1 reads MNHEY; CDR2 reads SVGEGT. The J segment lost 2 bases and the V segment lost 6 bases, leaving 8 bases of the junction unmatched. CDR3 length: 15 amino acids. The CDR3 nucleotides are TGTGCCAGCAGCCGTCCCGGGACAGGGACCTACGAGCAGTACTTC. Translating it yields CASSRPGTGTYEQYF.

This clonotype was seen many times. The chain couples TRBV12-3 or TRBV12-4 to TRBJ1-5, with D possibly being TRBD1 (6 bases). Between the trimmed V and J ends, which lost 6 bases and 4 bases, there was a span of 16 bases. The CDR3 is 15 amino acids. DNA of the CDR3: TGTGCCAGCAGATCACCCGGGGGGCTGAATCAGCCCCAGCATTTT. This gives the protein CASRSPGGLNQPQHF.

CDR3 coding DNA: TGTGCCAGCAGTGAGGACAGTGTCCGCCCCGGGGAGCTGTTTTTT. Its protein is CASSEDSVRPGELFF. The rearrangement uses TRBV28 and TRBJ2-2, with a weak D call TRBD1 (6 bases). The V end lost 5 bases, the J end lost 6 bases, and 16 bases lay between the germline ends. The CDR3 runs to 15 residues. Looked up from germline, CDR1 is MDHEN and CDR2 is SYDVKM.

This clonotype was seen at least ten times. This rearrangement joins TRBV5-1 to TRBJ2-5; 7 nucleotides line up with TRBD1. Unmatched junction bases numbered 5, after V lost 4 bases and J lost 5 bases. Germline CDR1 is SGHRS and CDR2 is YFSETQ. The CDR3 length is 13 residues. CDR3 DNA sequence: TGCGCCAGCAGCGAGGGGGCCGGGGAGACCCAGTACTTC. Its protein product is CASSEGAGETQYF.

This clonotype was counted at least ten times. V gene TRBV18 combines with J gene TRBJ1-5; TRBD1 matches 8 bases. This CDR3 is built from 14 residues. Trimming took 3 bases from V and 9 from J; bases not matched to a gene: 7. Germline V gene lookup returns CDR1 KGHSH and CDR2 LQKENI. The CDR3 sequence is CASSPGTGYGPQHF. The CDR3 region has the DNA TGTGCCAGCTCACCTGGGACAGGCTATGGGCCCCAGCATTTT.

The chain joins TRBV12-3 or TRBV12-4 to TRBJ1-1, with 7 bases lining up with TRBD1. V dropped 7 bases and J dropped 5; count of bases not matched to a gene: 7. The CDR3 totals 13 residues. CDR3 coding DNA: TGTGCCAGCACCCAGAGGGGGCTTACTGAAGCTTTCTTT. It codes for CASTQRGLTEAFF.

The chain combines TRBV29-1 with TRBJ1-1; 7 nucleotides line up with TRBD1. Germline V gene data show CDR1 as SQVTM and CDR2 as ANQGSEA. Losses at the gene ends were 7 bases for V and 4 bases for J; bases not matched to a gene: 6. The CDR3 runs 12 residues. The CDR3 bases are TGCAGCGGGGACAGTATTGTCACTGAAGCTTTCTTT. The encoded protein is CSGDSIVTEAFF. The full variable domain, its missing parts supplied by reference TRBV29-1 and TRBJ1-1, is SAVISQKPSRDICQRGTSLTIQCQVDSQVTMMFWYRQQPGQSLTLIATANQGSEATYESGFVIDKFPISRPNLTFSTLTVSNMSPEDSSIYLCSGDSIVTEAFFGQGTRLTVV.

The rearrangement uses TRBV15 and TRBJ2-7; TRBD1 agrees at 9 bases. Germline V gene lookup returns CDR1 LNHNV and CDR2 YYDKDF (reference sequence). The CDR3 contains 15 residues. V lost 3 bases to trimming and J lost 6 bases; unmatched junction nucleotides: 9. The CDR3: CATSSLTGGASEQYF. DNA of the CDR3: TGTGCCACCAGCAGCCTGACAGGGGGTGCGTCCGAGCAGTACTTC.

This clonotype was found many times. This chain joins TRBV20-1 and TRBJ2-7; 12 bases align to TRBD2. The CDR3 has 14 amino acids. The germline gives CDR1 DFQATT, CDR2 SNEGSKA (reference sequence). The V segment lost 5 bases and the J segment 2 bases; nucleotides outside the gene matches: 4. The CDR3 here is CSAPRLAGAYEQYF. In nucleotides, the CDR3 is TGCAGTGCTCCCCGACTAGCGGGAGCCTACGAGCAGTACTTC.

This clonotype was seen repeatedly, ten times or more. The chain employs TRBV20-1 and TRBJ2-5; 13 nucleotides agree with TRBD2. This CDR3 comprises 14 residues. From germline, CDR1 is DFQATT and CDR2 SNEGSKA (reference sequence). Unmatched junction bases numbered 5, after V lost 3 bases and J lost 7 bases. The CDR3: CSASGTSGAGTQYF. The CDR3, as DNA: TGCAGTGCTAGTGGGACTAGCGGGGCGGGGACCCAGTACTTC.

The J gene is TRBJ2-5, the V gene TRBV30; 7 positions agree with TRBD1. V was pared by 4 bases and J by 1 base, with 3 bases of the junction left unmatched. Germline V gene data show CDR1 as GTSNPN and CDR2 as SVGIG (reference sequence). The CDR3 spans 13 residues. The CDR3 here is CAWTRDSQETQYF. The CDR3 DNA is TGTGCCTGGACCCGGGACAGCCAAGAGACCCAGTACTTC.

The V call is TRBV12-3 or TRBV12-4, the J call TRBJ2-7, with D perhaps assigned TRBD1 or TRBD2 (6 bases each). The CDR3 contains 11 residues. Between the trimmed V and J ends, which lost 5 bases and 12 bases, there was a span of 14 bases. CDR3 amino acids: CASSPPGAMYF. Here the CDR3 DNA reads TGTGCCAGCAGTCCGCCGGGGGCGATGTACTTC.